Sequencing of this TCR beta chain was carried out in a study of cytomegalovirus exposure and HLA in healthy donors. The germline V gene has CDR1 GTSNPN and CDR2 SVGIG (reference sequence). V trimming: 0 bases; J trimming: 0 bases; junction bases outside the gene matches: 5. There are 16 residues in the CDR3. This clone was observed a few times. It was with 60 Vbeta and 13 Jbeta primers that the PCR ran. Method: immunoSEQ multiplex PCR; TCRdb's copy keeps in-frame clones and lacks some. The sample contains 200,000 or so clones, 70% to 85% of which appear only once. The clonotype comes from a man aged 45-65 years in good health and CMV-seronegative. Material: PBMCs. This chain links TRBV30 with TRBJ2-7; TRBD1 matches 10 bases. The CDR3 region is CAWSVRGQGSSYEQYF. In nucleotides, the CDR3 is TGTGCCTGGAGTGTAAGGGGACAGGGGAGCTCCTACGAGCAGTACTTC.